This T cell receptor (beta chain) was sequenced for a study of shared clonotypes between healthy human individuals. Profiled with immunoSEQ multiplex PCR; TCRdb holds only in-frame clones, not every one. The sample consists of about 2 million clones, roughly 95% of them appearing once. Only CD45RO-negative cells positively selected for CCR7 counted as naive CD8 cells, so terminally differentiated effector memory CD45RA+ cells were excluded. A note on this clone: What it binds is unknown.

Findings and limits, study-wide: As a rule, naive subsets had a larger estimated richness than memory subsets. Generation probabilities were higher for clonotypes shared across all four sorted-subset donors than for unshared ones.

This CDR3 has 15 amino acids. From germline, CDR1 is SGHNT and CDR2 YYREEE (reference sequence). Losses at the gene ends were 1 base for V and 6 bases for J; bases not matched to a gene: 6. Material for sequencing was naive CD8+ T cells sorted from blood. The rearrangement joins TRBV5-4 to TRBJ2-7, with 11 positions matching TRBD1. The TCR originated in a man younger than 35 in good health. The CDR3 DNA follows: TGTGCCAGCAGCTTGTTGGGACAGGGGGTCATCGAGCAGTACTTC. Residues: CASSLLGQGVIEQYF.